Shown below are 20 T cell receptor beta chains from a single sample sequenced in a study of cytomegalovirus exposure and HLA in healthy donors. The PCR ran on 60 Vbeta and 13 Jbeta primers. The repertoire was sequenced with immunoSEQ multiplex PCR; TCRdb's copy has only in-frame clones and lacks some. The data show fewer than 250,000 clones, over 60% seen once. The sample comprised PBMCs. The receptor set was obtained from a male donor in good health and CMV-seronegative.

This clone was found a few times. The CDR3 loop reads CASSLPDRGHTEAFF. The DNA for the CDR3 is TGTGCCAGCAGCTTACCGGACAGGGGGCACACTGAAGCTTTCTTT. The chain uses TRBV11-1 and TRBJ1-1, with 11 bases identical to TRBD1. Trimming at V came to 2 bases and at J to 3 bases, leaving 2 bases not matched to a gene. The CDR3 contains 15 residues. Germline CDR1 reads SGHAT; CDR2 reads FQDESV (reference sequence). The variable domain in full, completed from reference TRBV11-1 and TRBJ1-1, reads EAEVAQSPRYKITEKSQAVAFWCDPISGHATLYWYRQILGQGPELLVQFQDESVVDDSQLPKDRFSAERLKGVDSTLKIQPAELGDSAMYLCASSLPDRGHTEAFFGQGTRLTVV.

V and J are TRBV19 and TRBJ1-4; no firm D call. The V gene lost 3 bases and the J gene lost 4 bases, with 12 bases spanning the gap. This CDR3 region has 15 residues. Germline V gene sequence: CDR1 LNHDA, CDR2 SQIVND (reference sequence). The DNA of the CDR3 is TGTGCCAGTAGTATCGGAGGGTCCCTTAATGAAAAACTGTTTTTT. Translated, it gives CASSIGGSLNEKLFF. Drawing the rest from reference TRBV19 and TRBJ1-4, the complete variable domain is DGGITQSPKYLFRKEGQNVTLSCEQNLNHDAMYWYRQDPGQGLRLIYYSQIVNDFQKGDIAEGYSVSREKKESFPLTVTSAQKNPTAFYLCASSIGGSLNEKLFFGSGTQLSVL.

The rearrangement joins TRBV9 to TRBJ2-2; 8 nucleotides agree with TRBD1. This CDR3 spans 16 amino acids. Germline CDR1 and CDR2: SGDLS and YYNGEE. V was clipped by 4 bases and J by 1 base; unmatched bases: 6. CDR3 region: CASSPQDRVNTGELFF. The CDR3 DNA reads as TGTGCCAGCAGCCCCCAGGACAGGGTGAACACCGGGGAGCTGTTTTTT.

The chain couples TRBV5-8 to TRBJ2-2; 8 positions agree with TRBD2. The CDR3 has 18 amino acids. Germline V gene lookup returns CDR1 SGHTS and CDR2 YDEGEE. The V gene end was trimmed by 0 bases and the J gene end by 3 bases; junction bases not matched to a gene: 10. DNA for the CDR3: TGTGCCAGCAGCTTGGCCCGCTTTGCGGGGGGTGACACCGGGGAGCTGTTTTTT. Translation: CASSLARFAGGDTGELFF.

This clone occurred a few times. The gene calls are TRBV5-4 and TRBJ2-3, with 12 positions matching TRBD2. The V gene's germline CDR1 is SGHNT and CDR2 YYREEE (reference sequence). J gave up 1 base and V 4 bases, and 4 bases lay outside the gene matches. This CDR3 has 16 amino acids. The CDR3 protein is CASSPRLAGGTDTQYF. CDR3 in DNA: TGTGCCAGCAGCCCCAGACTAGCGGGGGGCACAGATACGCAGTATTTT.

A word on this clone: Other DNA variants within this sample encode the same CDR3. The gene calls are TRBV5-6 and TRBJ1-6, with D maybe TRBD1 (5 bases). The V end lost 0 bases, the J end lost 9 bases, and 13 bases lay between the germline ends. Germline CDR1 SGHDT, CDR2 YYEEEE. CDR3 length equals 15 residues. The CDR3 reads CASSLEWQGVSPLHF. For the CDR3, the DNA is TGTGCCAGCAGCTTGGAGTGGCAGGGCGTTTCACCCCTCCACTTT.

The chain joins TRBV6-5 to TRBJ2-5; 8 bases are a match to TRBD1. Germline V gives CDR1 MNHEY, CDR2 SVGAGI. The CDR3 is 16 amino acids. Trimming removed 0 bases from V and 4 bases from J; junction bases left unmatched: 7. The CDR3 region has the DNA TGTGCCAGCAGTTACTCGGACAGGGCTTTCGGAGAGACCCAGTACTTC. This gives the protein CASSYSDRAFGETQYF.

This chain uses TRBV19 with TRBJ2-7, with TRBD1 identical over 7 bases. Trimming removed 6 bases from V and 6 bases from J; junction bases left unmatched: 11. Per germline, CDR1 LNHDA and CDR2 SQIVND (reference sequence). This CDR3 has 14 amino acids. CDR3 residues: CASRLTGAGGEQYF. Here the CDR3 DNA reads TGTGCCAGTAGGTTAACAGGGGCTGGTGGCGAGCAGTACTTC.

This chain connects TRBV7-2 to TRBJ1-2; tentative D call: TRBD1 (6 bases). The V gene's germline CDR1 is SGHTA and CDR2 FQGNSA. The CDR3 has 15 amino acids. V was shortened by 5 bases and J by 5 bases, with 18 bases between the two germline ends. The CDR3 sequence is CASSPGRGLGYGYTF. The CDR3 coding sequence is TGTGCCAGCAGCCCGGGCAGGGGCCTAGGGTATGGCTACACCTTC.

V usage is TRBV5-5 and J usage is TRBJ1-5; TRBD1 might be the D (5 bases). V dropped 2 bases and J dropped 3 bases, with 12 bases sitting between them. There are 15 residues in the CDR3. Germline V CDR1 and CDR2: SGHKS, YYEKEE (reference sequence). CDR3 amino acids: CASSFRVGDNQPQHF. DNA for the CDR3: TGTGCCAGCAGCTTCAGGGTGGGCGACAATCAGCCCCAGCATTTT.

This clone was observed a handful of times. This chain links TRBV2 with TRBJ2-2, with 7 bases aligning to TRBD2. V shed 2 bases, J shed 1 base, and the junction held 1 base outside the gene matches. The CDR3 spans 15 residues. The germline V gene encodes CDR1 SNHLY and CDR2 FYNNEI. CDR3 DNA: TGTGCCAGCAGTGAACTAGCGGTGAACACCGGGGAGCTGTTTTTT. This sequence encodes CASSELAVNTGELFF.

This sequence joins TRBV5-1 and TRBJ1-6; perhaps TRBD1 as D (6 bases). V lost 2 bases, J lost 7 bases, and 22 bases lay in between. The CDR3 has 18 residues. From germline, CDR1 is SGHRS and CDR2 YFSETQ. The CDR3 DNA reads as TGCGCCAGCAGCTTCCGGGACAACTCCGCCCGTTTCAATTCACCCCTCCACTTT. Residues: CASSFRDNSARFNSPLHF.

This chain joins TRBV19 and TRBJ1-5; D not resolved. In germline, CDR1 is LNHDA, CDR2 SQIVND (reference sequence). V was trimmed by 4 bases and J by 2 bases, leaving 12 bases between them. The CDR3 contains 15 residues. CDR3 sequence (DNA): TGTGCCAGTAGTAGGACTAATTCGGGCAATCAGCCCCAGCATTTT. It encodes CASSRTNSGNQPQHF.

The V and J genes are TRBV7-9 and TRBJ2-7; possible D gene TRBD2, 5 bases. Trimming pared 7 bases from V and 5 bases from J, leaving 18 bases between. CDR3 length: 14 residues. From germline, CDR1 is SEHNR and CDR2 FQNEAQ (reference sequence). In nucleotides, the CDR3 is TGTGCCAGCATCCGCACGATAGCGCGGGACGAGCAGTACTTC. Protein sequence: CASIRTIARDEQYF.

The J gene is TRBJ2-2, the V gene TRBV2; 8 nucleotides align to TRBD2. J gave up 7 bases and V 4 bases, and 8 bases lay outside the gene matches. CDR3 length: 15 residues. CDR1 SNHLY and CDR2 FYNNEI come from the germline V gene. CDR3 DNA sequence: TGTGCCAGCAGTGGCGCGGGAGGCCCCGGCGGGGAGCTGTTTTTT. It specifies CASSGAGGPGGELFF.

This clone was detected only once. This chain connects TRBV30 to TRBJ1-2; TRBD1 matches 9 bases. The J segment lost 7 bases and the V segment lost 8 bases, leaving 14 bases of the junction unmatched. The CDR3 contains 14 residues. The germline V gene has CDR1 GTSNPN and CDR2 SVGIG (reference sequence). The CDR3 sequence: CARNRDRVRSGYTF. In DNA form, the CDR3 reads TGTGCCCGAAACCGGGACAGGGTACGAAGTGGCTACACCTTC.

The rearrangement joins TRBV28 to TRBJ2-1; tentative D call: TRBD2 (6 bases). Germline values: CDR1 MDHEN, CDR2 SYDVKM. Between the trimmed V and J ends, which lost 11 bases and 5 bases, there was a span of 13 bases. The CDR3 runs to 12 residues. The CDR3 reads CAGAGWDNEQFF. CDR3 in DNA: TGTGCCGGAGCGGGCTGGGACAATGAGCAGTTCTTC.

This sequence joins TRBV29-1 and TRBJ2-2, with TRBD1 identical over 7 bases. This CDR3 is 11 amino acids long. V shed 7 bases, J shed 8 bases, and the junction held 4 bases outside the gene matches. Germline CDR1 is SQVTM and CDR2 is ANQGSEA. DNA of the CDR3: TGCAGCGGACTCAGGGGGGGGGAGCTGTTTTTT. The encoded protein is CSGLRGGELFF.

CDR3 residues: CASSPGQNTEAFF. CDR3 coding DNA: TGTGCCAGCTCACCAGGACAGAACACTGAAGCTTTCTTT. The chain uses TRBV18 and TRBJ1-1; a possible D gene is TRBD1 (5 bases). Germline values: CDR1 KGHSH, CDR2 LQKENI. CDR3 length: 13 residues. The V end was cut by 2 bases, the J end by 1 base, with 5 bases between.

The rearrangement joins TRBV28 to TRBJ1-3, with 7 bases lining up with TRBD1. Trimming at V came to 7 bases and at J to 2 bases, leaving 2 bases not matched to a gene. The CDR3 extends over 13 amino acids. Germline V CDR1 and CDR2: MDHEN, SYDVKM. Here the CDR3 reads CASIDRAGNTIYF. CDR3 sequence (DNA): TGTGCCAGCATAGACAGGGCTGGAAACACCATATATTTT.